These 28 T cell receptor beta chains came from one sample sequenced in a study of T cell repertoires in cytomegalovirus infection. MiXCR, applied by TCRdb to the reads, yields one record per CDR3 protein. Of 300,000 or so distinct CDR3 sequences listed, 25% were seen once; the top ten hold about 14%. These receptors' antigens are unknown. The input for sequencing was cultured PBMCs, taken from culture after CMV antigen stimulation. All receptors come from a human donor in good health (CMV status not recorded). Some clones in this sample may be carry-over from other donors' samples.

This chain links TRBV4-2 with TRBJ2-1, with D hard to call. The V gene's germline CDR1 is LGHNA and CDR2 YNFKEQ. Trimming took off 4 bases at V and 8 bases at J, with 12 bases between the two ends. This CDR3 is built from 13 residues. CDR3 nucleotides: TGTGCCAGCAGCCCCGTAGGGAAAGATGAGCAGTTCTTC. Its protein is CASSPVGKDEQFF.

The chain is built from TRBV4-3 and TRBJ2-7, with TRBD1 matching over 8 bases. J was trimmed by 6 bases and V by 6 bases; bases with no gene match: 19. Germline-derived CDR1 and CDR2 are LGHNA and YSLEER. The CDR3 length is 17 residues. The CDR3 DNA is TGCGCCAGCAGTCACTCGATCCGGGACAGGCTATCTCTCGAGCAGTACTTC. Translated, it gives CASSHSIRDRLSLEQYF.

The rearrangement links TRBV7-9 to TRBJ2-7, with no clear D. Germline-derived CDR1 and CDR2 are SEHNR and FQNEAQ (reference sequence). V lost 0 bases, J lost 4 bases, and 10 bases lay in between. CDR3 size: 14 residues. Written as DNA, the CDR3 is TGTGCCAGCAGCTTAGCGGGTTCGGAATACGAGCAGTACTTC. This sequence encodes CASSLAGSEYEQYF.

J is TRBJ1-4 and V is TRBV7-9; a weak D match, TRBD1 (6 bases). Trimming stripped 5 bases from V and 5 bases from J, with 12 bases between. The CDR3 runs 14 residues. Germline lookup yields CDR1 SEHNR and CDR2 FQNEAQ (reference sequence). The CDR3 sequence: CASSLDSRNEKLFF. CDR3 nucleotide sequence: TGTGCCAGCAGCCTGGACAGCAGAAATGAAAAACTGTTTTTT.

This clonotype was counted only a few times. The chain links TRBV7-2 to TRBJ2-5; either TRBD1 or TRBD2 may supply D (7 bases each). CDR1 is SGHTA, CDR2 FQGNSA, per germline. The CDR3 is 13 amino acids. The germline V and J ends were trimmed by 4 bases and 6 bases, with 12 bases remaining between them. CDR3 DNA sequence: TGTGCCAGCAGCTCAGGGGGGGAAAAGACCCAGTACTTC. Translated, it gives CASSSGGEKTQYF. Supplemented by reference TRBV7-2 and TRBJ2-5, the full variable domain reads GAGVSQSPSNKVTEKGKDVELRCDPISGHTALYWYRQSLGQGLEFLIYFQGNSAPDKSGLPSDRFSAERTGGSVSTLTIQRTQQEDSAVYLCASSSGGEKTQYFGPGTRLLVL.

In this sample, this clonotype turned up many times. CDR3 sequence: CASSPSVMSRTSYEQYV. The CDR3 DNA reads TGTGCCAGCAGCCCCAGCGTAATGTCAAGAACTTCCTACGAGCAGTACGTC. The chain couples TRBV11-2 to TRBJ2-7; no firm D call. The CDR3 runs 17 residues. V lost 5 bases and J 1 base, leaving 21 bases between the germline ends. Germline CDR1 and CDR2: SGHAT and FQNNGV.

This clonotype was seen only a few times. The rearrangement joins TRBV6-2 or TRBV6-3 to TRBJ2-2; 9 bases line up with TRBD1. Per germline, CDR1 MNHEY and CDR2 SVGEGT. V shed 2 bases and J 13 bases; nucleotides not matched to a gene: 8. This CDR3 region has 14 residues. The CDR3 spells CASSYTGGRTGLFF. In nucleotides, the CDR3 is TGTGCCAGCAGTTACACAGGGGGCCGGACCGGGCTGTTTTTT.

This clonotype was seen only a few times. The chain uses TRBV12-3 or TRBV12-4 and TRBJ2-7; D remains unclear. V was pared by 4 bases and J by 2 bases, with 21 bases between. There are 17 residues in the CDR3. CDR3 residues: CASSSSEAGESPYEQYV. DNA for the CDR3: TGTGCCAGCAGTTCCTCTGAGGCAGGAGAGTCCCCCTACGAGCAGTACGTC.

The chain links TRBV19 to TRBJ1-5; 7 bases are a match to TRBD1. The V segment lost 6 bases and the J segment 4 bases; nucleotides outside the gene matches: 3. The germline gives CDR1 LNHDA, CDR2 SQIVND (reference sequence). This CDR3 comprises 13 residues. Written as DNA, the CDR3 is TGTGCCAGTAGGGGGACAGAAAATCAGCCCCAGCATTTT. It is translated as CASRGTENQPQHF. Full variable domain (missing parts from reference TRBV19 and TRBJ1-5): DGGITQSPKYLFRKEGQNVTLSCEQNLNHDAMYWYRQDPGQGLRLIYYSQIVNDFQKGDIAEGYSVSREKKESFPLTVTSAQKNPTAFYLCASRGTENQPQHFGDGTRLSIL.

This clonotype was found many times. CDR3 loop: CASSLVATGSSNTQYF. For the CDR3, the DNA is TGTGCCAGCAGCTTAGTGGCGACAGGCTCCTCGAATACGCAGTATTTT. The genes are TRBV7-8 and TRBJ2-3, with D tentatively TRBD1 (6 bases). V lost 1 base, J lost 7 bases, and 18 bases lay in between. Germline CDR1 and CDR2: SGHVS and FQNEAQ. The CDR3 length is 16 residues.

Ten or more counts support this clonotype. The chain is built from TRBV11-1 and TRBJ2-3; 7 bases map to TRBD2. CDR1 SGHAT and CDR2 FQDESV come from the germline V gene (reference sequence). The CDR3 covers 17 residues. The ends lost 5 bases at V and 2 bases at J; junction bases unmatched: 13. DNA of the CDR3: TGTGCCAGCAGCGGGGCGGGGTTGCGGGAGCTCACAGATACGCAGTATTTT. Residues: CASSGAGLRELTDTQYF.

This clonotype was recorded a few times. The chain couples TRBV2 to TRBJ2-1; perhaps TRBD2 as D (7 bases). The CDR3 contains 20 residues. The V end was cut by 4 bases, the J end by 0 bases, with 25 bases between. Germline CDR1 is SNHLY and CDR2 is FYNNEI. The CDR3 DNA follows: TGTGCCAGCAGTGTCGGTAGTAGGGGGGGTCCGAGAAGCTCCTACAATGAGCAGTTCTTC. This encodes CASSVGSRGGPRSSYNEQFF.

A few counts support this clonotype. This chain connects TRBV6-1 to TRBJ2-3; 12 bases line up with TRBD1. Trimming at V came to 9 bases and at J to 5 bases, leaving 9 bases not matched to a gene. Germline V gene data show CDR1 as MNHNS and CDR2 as SASEGT. CDR3 length: 15 amino acids. This chain's CDR3 is CASAGQGAQGDTQYF. The DNA of the CDR3 is TGTGCCAGTGCGGGACAGGGGGCTCAGGGAGATACGCAGTATTTT.

This clonotype was counted between two and nine times. The chain combines TRBV15 with TRBJ2-2; D remains unclear. Between the trimmed V and J ends, which lost 5 bases and 6 bases, there was a span of 19 bases. CDR1 is LNHNV, CDR2 YYDKDF, per germline (reference sequence). The CDR3 is made up of 16 amino acids. CDR3 bases: TGTGCCACCAGCGACGTTAAGGCGTCTGGCTCCGGGGAGCTGTTTTTT. This sequence encodes CATSDVKASGSGELFF.

The chain recombines TRBV7-2 with TRBJ2-1; D gene unclear. The CDR3 has 13 amino acids. Trimming took off 2 bases at V and 10 bases at J, with 12 bases between the two ends. CDR1 SGHTA and CDR2 FQGNSA come from the germline V gene. DNA for the CDR3: TGTGCCAGCAGCTTATTGGGGTGGGTCGAGCAGTTCTTC. This sequence encodes CASSLLGWVEQFF.

This clonotype was recorded a few times. The rearrangement links TRBV19 to TRBJ2-1, with 11 bases lining up with TRBD2. Germline values: CDR1 LNHDA, CDR2 SQIVND (reference sequence). The CDR3 has 16 residues. The V and J ends lost 5 bases and 1 base, in that order; junction bases with no gene match: 4. The CDR3 DNA sequence: TGTGCCAGTAGTGAACTAGCGGGAGATTCCTACAATGAGCAGTTCTTC. It codes for CASSELAGDSYNEQFF.

The rearrangement links TRBV3-1 to TRBJ2-5; D not resolved. The CDR3 sequence is 12 residues long. Germline loops: CDR1 LGHDT, CDR2 YNNKEL (reference sequence). Trimming stripped 6 bases from V and 9 bases from J, with 14 bases between. This chain's CDR3 is CASRPGPGAQYF. The CDR3 DNA reads TGTGCCAGCAGACCCGGGCCTGGGGCCCAGTACTTC.

This sequence joins TRBV7-6 and TRBJ1-2; tentative D call: TRBD1 (5 bases). This CDR3 has 13 residues. Trimming removed 3 bases from V and 6 bases from J, with 11 bases in between. Germline V CDR1 and CDR2: SGHVS, FNYEAQ. CDR3 in amino acids: CASSFLQGHGYTF. CDR3 bases: TGTGCCAGCAGCTTTTTGCAGGGCCATGGCTACACCTTC.

This clonotype was detected once. The CDR3 spells CATRGGSRYV. The CDR3 bases are TGTGCCACCCGTGGAGGCAGCCGGTACGTC. The V gene is TRBV24-1, the J gene TRBJ2-7, with D possibly TRBD2 on 5 matching bases. The CDR3 sequence is 10 residues long. Germline values: CDR1 KGHDR, CDR2 SFDVKD. V was cut by 9 bases and J by 12 bases, with 14 bases left in between.

This clonotype has more than one count but fewer than ten. V usage is TRBV4-1 and J usage is TRBJ2-1, with 7 nucleotides matching TRBD2. CDR1 is MGHRA and CDR2 is YSYEKL in the germline V gene. CDR3 length equals 19 residues. Trimming cost V 4 bases and J 0 bases; bases outside gene matches: 15. CDR3 nucleotide sequence: TGCGCCAGCAGCCCAAGAAGCGCGGGAGACCTTAGCTCCTACAATGAGCAGTTCTTC. It encodes CASSPRSAGDLSSYNEQFF.

This clonotype was picked up a small number of times. V is TRBV11-2 and J is TRBJ2-7; D is ambiguous. Trimming pared 5 bases from V and 6 bases from J, leaving 11 bases between. Germline V gene sequence: CDR1 SGHAT, CDR2 FQNNGV. The CDR3 length is 12 residues. CDR3 sequence (DNA): TGTGCCAGCAGCCAAGCAGTCGGCGAGCAGTACGTC. It translates to CASSQAVGEQYV.

This clonotype was seen repeatedly, ten times or more. The chain employs TRBV7-8 and TRBJ2-1; TRBD2 matches at 8 bases. The V gene's germline CDR1 is SGHVS and CDR2 FQNEAQ. This CDR3 has 18 residues. Trimming took 3 bases from V and 3 from J; bases not matched to a gene: 13. CDR3 sequence: CASSFSSGGTEIYNEQFF. The CDR3 DNA reads TGTGCCAGCAGCTTCTCAAGCGGGGGTACTGAGATCTACAATGAGCAGTTCTTC.

V and J are TRBV7-2 and TRBJ2-7, with 12 bases aligning to TRBD2. Germline CDR1 SGHTA, CDR2 FQGNSA. The CDR3 covers 16 residues. V shed 3 bases, J shed 4 bases, and the junction held 7 bases outside the gene matches. DNA of the CDR3: TGTGCCAGCAGCTTTAGTGGACTAGCGGGAACATACGAGCAGTACTTC. Protein sequence: CASSFSGLAGTYEQYF.

This clonotype was seen a handful of times. V and J are TRBV7-2 and TRBJ1-1, with 8 bases fitting TRBD1. The CDR3 is made up of 13 amino acids. Looked up from germline, CDR1 is SGHTA and CDR2 is FQGNSA. After removal of 3 bases from V and 8 bases from J, the junction contained 5 bases not matched to a gene. Written as DNA, the CDR3 is TGTGCCAGCAGCTTTGGGACAGGACGGGAAGCTTTCTTT. This translates into CASSFGTGREAFF.

This clonotype came up a few times. The chain carries TRBV2 and TRBJ2-5; TRBD1 matches at 7 bases. The germline V gene has CDR1 SNHLY and CDR2 FYNNEI. The CDR3 spans 14 residues. The V and J ends lost 6 bases and 7 bases, in that order; junction bases with no gene match: 11. As DNA, the CDR3 is TGTGCCAGCAGGACAGGGTTTGGGAGACCGACCCAGTACTTC. Protein product: CASRTGFGRPTQYF.

This clonotype showed up many times. The V gene is TRBV7-8, the J gene TRBJ1-3; no definite D call. This CDR3 contains 15 residues. Germline lookup yields CDR1 SGHVS and CDR2 FQNEAQ. Trimming took off 7 bases at V and 1 base at J, with 14 bases between the two ends. Written as DNA, the CDR3 is TGTGCCAGCACCCTTTCGCAGACTTCTGGAAACACCATATATTTT. Translating gives CASTLSQTSGNTIYF. Full variable domain (missing parts from reference TRBV7-8 and TRBJ1-3): GAGVSQSPRYKVAKRGQDVALRCDPISGHVSLFWYQQALGQGPEFLTYFQNEAQLDKSGLPSDRFFAERPEGSVSTLKIQRTQQEDSAVYLCASTLSQTSGNTIYFGEGSWLTVV.

The count of this clonotype is one. V usage is TRBV20-1 and J usage is TRBJ2-3; 13 bases agree with TRBD2. V gave up 6 bases and J gave up 4 bases; unmatched junction bases: 13. Germline-derived CDR1 and CDR2 are DFQATT and SNEGSKA (reference sequence). CDR3 size: 17 residues. DNA for the CDR3: TGCAGTGCCGCTGCGAGGACTAGCGGGAGAGAGGCAGATACGCAGTATTTT. Translating it yields CSAAARTSGREADTQYF.

In this sample, this clonotype turned up many times. The chain recombines TRBV7-3 with TRBJ1-6; D is undetermined. V dropped 4 bases and J dropped 10 bases, with 20 bases sitting between them. This CDR3 has 16 amino acids. Germline CDR1 reads SGHTA; CDR2 reads FQGTGA. As DNA, the CDR3 is TGTGCCAGCAGCTCATCTCCCTCCCGGGAAGGGTCACCCCTCCACTTT. This sequence encodes CASSSSPSREGSPLHF.